A selection of T cell receptor beta chains follows, all from one sample in a study of OX40 agonist ivuxolimab in advanced cancers. Produced via immunoSEQ multiplex PCR; TCRdb's table is partial and in-frame only. The sample has under 85,000 clones, about 88% seen once; the top ten hold about 8%. This material consisted of CD4+ or CD8+ T cells sorted from blood, taken in a trial of the OX40 agonist ivuxolimab. The source is an adult with an advanced solid tumor such as melanoma, head and neck, liver or kidney cancer. Both conserved end residues are part of each CDR3. The D gene is left open where the match is weak. Size is omitted from some rows. Given values are once, few, many or a class for expanded clones.

d_call clone_size j_call cdr3_length v_call cdr3_aa cdr3_nt
. . TRBJ1-6 15 TRBV4-3 CASSQVGHGGSPLHF TGCGCCAGCAGCCAAGTCGGGCACGGGGGGTCACCCCTCCACTTT
TRBD2 . TRBJ2-2 17 TRBV7-8 CASSSTSGRADTGELFF TGTGCCAGCAGCTCGACTAGCGGGAGGGCCGACACCGGGGAGCTGTTTTTT
TRBD1 . TRBJ1-1 13 TRBV7-9 CASSLDRVTEAFF TGTGCCAGCAGCTTGGACAGGGTAACTGAAGCTTTCTTT
. . TRBJ2-5 15 TRBV2 CASSMGGTSQETQYF TGTGCCAGCAGTATGGGCGGGACCTCCCAAGAGACCCAGTACTTC
. few TRBJ2-7 14 TRBV9 CASSFSGLDAEQYF TGTGCCAGCAGCTTTTCGGGACTCGACGCCGAGCAGTACTTC
. once TRBJ2-7 15 TRBV27 CASSFLLGTAYEQYF TGTGCCAGCAGTTTTCTTTTAGGGACCGCCTACGAGCAGTACTTC
. . TRBJ2-1 14 TRBV25-1 CASRGQGAYNEQFF TGTGCCAGCCGGGGGCAGGGGGCCTACAATGAGCAGTTCTTC
. . TRBJ1-1 10 TRBV6-5 CASSQGEAFF TGTGCCAGCAGCCAAGGTGAAGCTTTCTTT
TRBD1 . TRBJ2-7 13 TRBV2 CASRGDSVSEQYF TGTGCCAGCAGGGGGGACAGCGTTTCCGAGCAGTACTTC
. . TRBJ2-3 13 TRBV11-3 CASSSGGTDTQYF TGTGCCAGCAGCTCCGGTGGCACAGATACGCAGTATTTT
. . TRBJ1-1 13 TRBV11-2 CASSLGPLGGAFF TGTGCCAGCAGCTTGGGACCGCTTGGGGGAGCTTTCTTT
TRBD1 . TRBJ1-1 14 TRBV28 CASSYPGQGRWAFF TGTGCCAGCAGTTACCCGGGACAGGGGAGGTGGGCTTTCTTT
TRBD2 . TRBJ2-1 21 TRBV4-1 CASSQEGVKTSGRARYNEQFF TGCGCCAGCAGCCAAGAAGGGGTAAAGACTAGCGGGAGGGCCCGCTACAATGAGCAGTTCTTC
. . TRBJ2-7 14 TRBV6-5 CASGNGVFSYEQYF TGTGCCAGCGGCAATGGTGTCTTCTCCTACGAGCAGTACTTC